This TCR beta chain came from a study of shared clonotypes between healthy human individuals. In the study overall: CD4 naive and CD4 memory each took three plates per donor, while CD8 naive took two and CD8 memory one.

Study processing details: ImmunoSEQ only sent back junction sequences with no quality scores, so filtering was done differently. The method was immunoSEQ multiplex PCR; TCRdb's version includes in-frame clones alone and lacks a portion of them. V and J calls and clone size are copied from that table; D and trimming were computed from the DNA. The table records about 1.5 million clones, 95% to 99% of them present only once. Trimming cost V 0 bases and J 9 bases, with 8 bases left between them. Germline CDR1 is SGHRS and CDR2 is YFSETQ. This CDR3 is 12 amino acids long. This sequence joins TRBV5-1 and TRBJ2-3; D gene unclear. Sequenced sample: naive CD4+ T cells sorted from blood. Subset in this sample: CD45RA+ positively selected. The TCR was taken from a man aged 30 to 45 in good health. Written as DNA, the CDR3 is TGCGCCAGCAGCTTGGATTTAGGGACGCAGTATTTT. Translating it yields CASSLDLGTQYF.